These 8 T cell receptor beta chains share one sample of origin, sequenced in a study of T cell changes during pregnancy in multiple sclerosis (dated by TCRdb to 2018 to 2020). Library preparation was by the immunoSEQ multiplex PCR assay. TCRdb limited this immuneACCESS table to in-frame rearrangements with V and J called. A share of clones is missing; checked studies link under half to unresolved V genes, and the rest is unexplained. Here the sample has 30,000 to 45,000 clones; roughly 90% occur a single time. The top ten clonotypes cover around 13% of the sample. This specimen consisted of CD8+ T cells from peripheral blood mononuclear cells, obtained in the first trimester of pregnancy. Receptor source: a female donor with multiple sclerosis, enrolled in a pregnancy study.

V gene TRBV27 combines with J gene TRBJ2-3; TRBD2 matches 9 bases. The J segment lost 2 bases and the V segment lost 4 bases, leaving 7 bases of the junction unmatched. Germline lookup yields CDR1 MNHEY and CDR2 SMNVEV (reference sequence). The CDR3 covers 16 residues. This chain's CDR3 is CASSSSSGETTDTQYF. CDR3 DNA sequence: TGTGCCAGCAGTTCCTCTAGCGGGGAGACCACAGATACGCAGTATTTT.

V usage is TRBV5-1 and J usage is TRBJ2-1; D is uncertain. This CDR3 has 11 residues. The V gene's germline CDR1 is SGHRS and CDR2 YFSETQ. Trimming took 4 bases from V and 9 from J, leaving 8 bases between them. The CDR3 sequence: CASSGPGEQFF. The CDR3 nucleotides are TGCGCCAGCAGCGGGCCCGGTGAGCAGTTCTTC.

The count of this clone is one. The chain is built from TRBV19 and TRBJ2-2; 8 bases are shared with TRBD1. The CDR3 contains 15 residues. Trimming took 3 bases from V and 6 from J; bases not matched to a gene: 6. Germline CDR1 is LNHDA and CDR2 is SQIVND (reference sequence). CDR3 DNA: TGTGCCAGTAGTATCGGGCAGGGGGCGGCCGGGGAGCTGTTTTTT. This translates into CASSIGQGAAGELFF.

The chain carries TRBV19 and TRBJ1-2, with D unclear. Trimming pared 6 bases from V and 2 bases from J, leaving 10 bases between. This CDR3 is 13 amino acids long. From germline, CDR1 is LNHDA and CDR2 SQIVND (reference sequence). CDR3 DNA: TGTGCCAGTAGCCCGTCCCTAAACTATGGCTACACCTTC. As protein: CASSPSLNYGYTF.

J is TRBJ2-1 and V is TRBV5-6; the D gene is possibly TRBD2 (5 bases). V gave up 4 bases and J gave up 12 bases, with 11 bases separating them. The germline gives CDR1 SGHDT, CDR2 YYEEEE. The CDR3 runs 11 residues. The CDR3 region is CASSTGYGQFF. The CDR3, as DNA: TGTGCCAGCAGCACGGGGTACGGGCAGTTCTTC.

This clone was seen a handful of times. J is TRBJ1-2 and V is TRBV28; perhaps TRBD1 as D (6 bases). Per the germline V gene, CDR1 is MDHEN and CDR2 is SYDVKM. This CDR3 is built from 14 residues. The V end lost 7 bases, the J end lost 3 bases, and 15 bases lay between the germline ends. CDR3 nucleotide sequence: TGTGCCAGCACCCTACAGGGATATGACTATGGCTACACCTTC. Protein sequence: CASTLQGYDYGYTF.

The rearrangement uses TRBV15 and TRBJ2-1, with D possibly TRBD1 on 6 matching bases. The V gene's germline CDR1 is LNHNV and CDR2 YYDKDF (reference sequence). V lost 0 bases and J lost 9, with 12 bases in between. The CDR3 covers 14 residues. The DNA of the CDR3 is TGTGCCACCAGCAGAGAGGCAGGGGTTGGTGAGCAGTTCTTC. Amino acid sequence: CATSREAGVGEQFF.

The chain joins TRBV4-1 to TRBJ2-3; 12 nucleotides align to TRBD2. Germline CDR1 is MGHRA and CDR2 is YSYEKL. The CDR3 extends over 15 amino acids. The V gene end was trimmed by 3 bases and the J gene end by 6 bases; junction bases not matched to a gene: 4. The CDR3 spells CASSQSLAGGDTQYF. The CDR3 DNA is TGCGCCAGCAGCCAGTCCCTAGCGGGGGGGGATACGCAGTATTTT.